Following are 32 T cell receptor beta chains from one sample sequenced in a study of cytomegalovirus exposure and HLA in healthy donors. The PCR contained 60 Vbeta and 13 Jbeta primers. Produced via immunoSEQ multiplex PCR; TCRdb's table is partial and in-frame only. Among under 200,000 clones listed, approximately 84% were seen once. Source material: PBMCs. These TCRs come from a man between 50 and 59 years old in good health and CMV-seronegative.

This chain joins TRBV9 and TRBJ2-7; a weak D match, TRBD1 (6 bases). V lost 4 bases and J lost 5, with 22 bases in between. CDR1 is SGDLS and CDR2 is YYNGEE in the germline V gene. CDR3 length: 16 residues. CDR3 DNA: TGTGCCAGCAGCCCCTTTACAGGGTACGACGAGGACGAGCAGTACTTC. Residues: CASSPFTGYDEDEQYF. The full variable domain, in which reference TRBV9 and TRBJ2-7 provide the parts outside the CDR3, is DSGVTQTPKHLITATGQRVTLRCSPRSGDLSVYWYQQSLDQGLQFLIQYYNGEERAKGNILERFSAQQFPDLHSELNLSSLELGDSALYFCASSPFTGYDEDEQYFGPGTRLTVT.

This chain links TRBV27 with TRBJ1-6; TRBD1 matches at 8 bases. This CDR3 is 15 amino acids long. The germline gives CDR1 MNHEY, CDR2 SMNVEV (reference sequence). Trimming took 5 bases from V and 7 from J; bases not matched to a gene: 7. CDR3 protein: CASSRGQVGNSPLHF. The CDR3 DNA reads TGTGCCAGCAGTCGGGGACAGGTCGGAAATTCACCCCTCCACTTT.

V gene TRBV7-8 combines with J gene TRBJ1-5; no clear D gene. The V end lost 5 bases, the J end lost 0 bases, and 8 bases lay between the germline ends. This CDR3 contains 14 residues. Germline V CDR1 and CDR2: SGHVS, FQNEAQ. The CDR3: CASSRDDSNQPQHF. DNA for the CDR3: TGTGCCAGCAGCCGGGATGATAGCAATCAGCCCCAGCATTTT. Filled out from reference TRBV7-8 and TRBJ1-5, the complete variable domain reads GAGVSQSPRYKVAKRGQDVALRCDPISGHVSLFWYQQALGQGPEFLTYFQNEAQLDKSGLPSDRFFAERPEGSVSTLKIQRTQQEDSAVYLCASSRDDSNQPQHFGDGTRLSIL.

The chain uses TRBV2 and TRBJ2-3; possibly TRBD1 for D (5 bases). Germline CDR1 is SNHLY and CDR2 is FYNNEI. The CDR3 is 13 residues long. The ends were cut back, 6 bases at V and 1 base at J, with 8 bases in the middle. CDR3 nucleotides: TGTGCCAGCAGGGCAGGGCGCACAGATACGCAGTATTTT. Its translation is CASRAGRTDTQYF.

A few counts support this clone. This chain connects TRBV9 to TRBJ2-3, with 8 bases matching TRBD1. V was pared by 3 bases and J by 2 bases, with 5 bases of the junction left unmatched. The CDR3 spans 15 residues. The germline V gene encodes CDR1 SGDLS and CDR2 YYNGEE. The chain's CDR3 is CASSARDRYTDTQYF. Here the CDR3 DNA reads TGTGCCAGCAGCGCCCGGGACAGGTACACAGATACGCAGTATTTT.

This clone was observed once. CDR3 amino acids: CASSLDSEKLFF. In nucleotides, the CDR3 is TGTGCCAGCAGCTTGGACAGTGAAAAACTGTTTTTT. The chain carries TRBV7-9 and TRBJ1-4; weak D call: TRBD1 (6 bases). Germline values: CDR1 SEHNR, CDR2 FQNEAQ (reference sequence). CDR3 length equals 12 residues. Trimming took 3 bases from V and 7 from J, leaving 6 bases between them.

V is TRBV9 and J is TRBJ1-3; D unresolved. CDR3 size: 18 residues. CDR1 is SGDLS, CDR2 YYNGEE, per germline. V lost 0 bases and J lost 0, with 16 bases in between. CDR3 amino acids: CASSVDPPQSLSGNTIYF. DNA for the CDR3: TGTGCCAGCAGCGTAGACCCACCACAGTCGCTCTCTGGAAACACCATATATTTT.

The V and J genes are TRBV5-1 and TRBJ1-2; TRBD1 might be the D (6 bases). V dropped 4 bases and J dropped 4 bases, with 11 bases sitting between them. Per germline, CDR1 SGHRS and CDR2 YFSETQ. This CDR3 has 13 amino acids. CDR3 DNA sequence: TGCGCCAGCAGCCCGGACAGAGGCTATGGCTACACCTTC. Its protein is CASSPDRGYGYTF.

This clone was counted only a few times. V gene TRBV30 combines with J gene TRBJ1-6; D might be TRBD1 (6 bases). Germline V gives CDR1 GTSNPN, CDR2 SVGIG (reference sequence). The CDR3 contains 14 residues. The V gene lost 0 bases and the J gene lost 7 bases, with 10 bases spanning the gap. The CDR3 nucleotides are TGTGCCTGGAGTGTCGCGGACAGCAATTCACCCCTCCACTTT. Translating it yields CAWSVADSNSPLHF. Drawing the rest from reference TRBV30 and TRBJ1-6, the complete variable domain is SQTIHQWPATLVQPVGSPLSLECTVEGTSNPNLYWYRQAAGRGLQLLFYSVGIGQISSEVPQNLSASRPQDRQFILSSKKLLLSDSGFYLCAWSVADSNSPLHFGNGTRLTVT.

This clone is a singleton in its sample. V is TRBV18 and J is TRBJ1-3; no clear D gene. The CDR3 totals 14 residues. Germline V gene lookup returns CDR1 KGHSH and CDR2 LQKENI. Trimming took off 3 bases at V and 1 base at J, with 7 bases between the two ends. As DNA, the CDR3 is TGTGCCAGCTCACCCGACACTTCTGGAAACACCATATATTTT. Residues: CASSPDTSGNTIYF.

This chain joins TRBV7-9 and TRBJ2-3, with a tentative D call TRBD1 (5 bases). The germline CDR1 and CDR2 sequences are SEHNR and FQNEAQ (reference sequence). CDR3 length: 12 amino acids. Trimming removed 9 bases at V and 4 bases at J, with 11 bases between. The CDR3 DNA is TGTGCCAGAGGGGTAAACGCAGATACGCAGTATTTT. Its translation: CARGVNADTQYF. Full variable domain (missing parts from reference TRBV7-9 and TRBJ2-3): DTGVSQNPRHKITKRGQNVTFRCDPISEHNRLYWYRQTLGQGPEFLTYFQNEAQLEKSRLLSDRFSAERPKGSFSTLEIQRTEQGDSAMYLCARGVNADTQYFGPGTRLTVL.

The V call is TRBV5-1, the J call TRBJ1-3; D is possibly TRBD1 (6 bases). V was shortened by 2 bases and J by 4 bases, with 13 bases between the two germline ends. The CDR3 runs 15 residues. Germline V gene data show CDR1 as SGHRS and CDR2 as YFSETQ. CDR3 amino acids: CASSLGTLTGNTIYF. The DNA of the CDR3 is TGCGCCAGCAGCTTAGGGACACTCACCGGAAACACCATATATTTT. Supplemented by reference TRBV5-1 and TRBJ1-3, the full variable domain reads KAGVTQTPRYLIKTRGQQVTLSCSPISGHRSVSWYQQTPGQGLQFLFEYFSETQRNKGNFPGRFSGRQFSNSRSEMNVSTLELGDSALYLCASSLGTLTGNTIYFGEGSWLTVV.

This clone was observed a few times. J is TRBJ2-5 and V is TRBV4-1; D is perhaps TRBD1 (6 bases). CDR3 length equals 14 residues. V gave up 0 bases and J gave up 11 bases, with 16 bases separating them. Germline assignment: CDR1 MGHRA and CDR2 YSYEKL. CDR3 coding DNA: TGCGCCAGCAGCCAAGAATCCTCAGGGGTAGGGCAGTACTTC. This gives the protein CASSQESSGVGQYF.

The rearrangement joins TRBV14 to TRBJ1-4; 7 nucleotides agree with TRBD1. The germline CDR1 and CDR2 sequences are SGHDN and FVKESK. The CDR3 consists of 14 residues. The junction had 5 bases not matched to a gene; V was cut back by 3 bases and J by 7 bases. CDR3 amino acids: CASSHRGFSEKLFF. For the CDR3, the DNA is TGTGCCAGCAGCCACAGGGGGTTTTCTGAAAAACTGTTTTTT.

Notes on this clone: No conserved phenylalanine or tryptophan is present at the end of the CDR3, so a read error is the likely explanation. The chain joins TRBV19 to TRBJ1-5; a weak D match, TRBD1 (6 bases). CDR1 LNHDA and CDR2 SQIVND come from the germline V gene (reference sequence). The CDR3 runs to 14 residues. CDR3 nucleotides: TGTGCCAGTAGTAAGGGGGGGGACAATCGGCCCCAGCATCTT. This translates into CASSKGGDNRPQHL.

DNA for the CDR3: TGCGCCAGCAGCCTTGGACAATCTAACTCCTATAATTCACCCCTCCACTTT. This translates into CASSLGQSNSYNSPLHF. This rearrangement joins TRBV5-1 to TRBJ1-6; tentative D call: TRBD1 (5 bases). Germline values: CDR1 SGHRS, CDR2 YFSETQ. The CDR3 is 17 residues long. Deletions cut 4 bases from V and 0 bases from J, with 14 bases between.

This clone was seen a single time. A read error may account for a junction end that differs from germline. The chain has TRBV7-9 and TRBJ2-7; D possibly corresponds to TRBD1 (6 bases). CDR3 length equals 12 residues. The germline V gene has CDR1 SEHNR and CDR2 FQNEAQ (reference sequence). The CDR3 DNA reads as TGTTCCAGCAGCCGGCAGGGGTACGAGCAGTACTTC. Translating it yields CSSSRQGYEQYF.

This chain links TRBV25-1 with TRBJ1-2, with D maybe TRBD1 (5 bases). Looked up from germline, CDR1 is MGHDK and CDR2 is SYGVNS. Trimming stripped 4 bases from V and 2 bases from J, with 8 bases between. This CDR3 has 13 residues. CDR3 sequence (DNA): TGTGCCAGCAGTGGGACACTCAACTATGGCTACACCTTC. It is translated as CASSGTLNYGYTF.

The chain uses TRBV19 and TRBJ1-1; D is unresolved. The ends were cut back, 3 bases at V and 0 bases at J, with 11 bases in the middle. The length of the CDR3 is 15 residues. Germline V gene sequence: CDR1 LNHDA, CDR2 SQIVND (reference sequence). The CDR3 region is CASSIGPDMNTEAFF. CDR3 coding DNA: TGTGCCAGTAGTATTGGTCCTGACATGAACACTGAAGCTTTCTTT. The variable domain in full, with the rest retrieved from reference TRBV19 and TRBJ1-1, is DGGITQSPKYLFRKEGQNVTLSCEQNLNHDAMYWYRQDPGQGLRLIYYSQIVNDFQKGDIAEGYSVSREKKESFPLTVTSAQKNPTAFYLCASSIGPDMNTEAFFGQGTRLTVV.

Details on this clone: In the same sample, other DNA sequences code for this CDR3. The V and J genes are TRBV18 and TRBJ2-3; no definite D call. Germline CDR1 KGHSH, CDR2 LQKENI. This CDR3 comprises 11 residues. The V gene lost 5 bases and the J gene lost 6 bases, with 6 bases spanning the gap. The CDR3 is CASSEADTQYF. The DNA for the CDR3 is TGTGCCAGCTCAGAAGCGGATACGCAGTATTTT. The full variable domain, with the rest looked up from reference TRBV18 and TRBJ2-3, is NAGVMQNPRHLVRRRGQEARLRCSPMKGHSHVYWYRQLPEEGLKFMVYLQKENIIDESGMPKERFSAEFPKEGPSILRIQQVVRGDSAAYFCASSEADTQYFGPGTRLTVL.

The chain joins TRBV30 to TRBJ2-7; 9 positions match TRBD1. The CDR3 covers 14 residues. The V gene's germline CDR1 is GTSNPN and CDR2 SVGIG (reference sequence). J was trimmed by 2 bases and V by 3 bases; bases with no gene match: 5. CDR3 sequence: CAWRRRTGAYEQYF. DNA of the CDR3: TGTGCCTGGAGGCGGAGGACAGGGGCCTACGAGCAGTACTTC.

The rearrangement links TRBV6-5 to TRBJ1-2, with 9 positions matching TRBD1. The CDR3 runs 15 residues. Germline-derived CDR1 and CDR2 are MNHEY and SVGAGI. The V gene end was trimmed by 5 bases and the J gene end by 4 bases; junction bases not matched to a gene: 8. The DNA for the CDR3 is TGTGCCAGCAGTAGAACCGGACAGGGGAGCTATGGCTACACCTTC. The encoded protein is CASSRTGQGSYGYTF.

The chain employs TRBV7-9 and TRBJ2-4, with 7 positions matching TRBD2. CDR3 length equals 12 residues. Trimming took 5 bases from V and 13 from J; bases not matched to a gene: 8. Germline CDR1 and CDR2: SEHNR and FQNEAQ (reference sequence). CDR3 amino acids: CASSQTSGGQYF. The DNA of the CDR3 is TGTGCCAGCAGCCAAACTTCCGGGGGGCAGTACTTC. Filled out from reference TRBV7-9 and TRBJ2-4, the complete variable domain reads DTGVSQNPRHKITKRGQNVTFRCDPISEHNRLYWYRQTLGQGPEFLTYFQNEAQLEKSRLLSDRFSAERPKGSFSTLEIQRTEQGDSAMYLCASSQTSGGQYFGAGTRLSVL.

Of note for this clone: The junction and the germline gene differ at one end; a read error may be behind it. The V and J genes are TRBV7-9 and TRBJ2-2, with 7 bases that match TRBD1. CDR3 length equals 11 residues. From germline, CDR1 is SEHNR and CDR2 FQNEAQ (reference sequence). CDR3 sequence reads: CSSSRTGELFF. The CDR3 DNA reads as TGTTCCAGCAGCCGGACAGGAGAGCTGTTTTTT.

This rearrangement joins TRBV4-1 to TRBJ2-1; 9 bases fit TRBD2. This CDR3 is 15 amino acids long. The germline gives CDR1 MGHRA, CDR2 YSYEKL. V dropped 1 base and J dropped 10; count of bases not matched to a gene: 8. The CDR3 sequence: CASSQARGGAGEQFF. CDR3 DNA: TGCGCCAGCAGCCAAGCTCGCGGGGGGGCCGGAGAGCAGTTCTTC.

In DNA, the CDR3 is TGTGCCAGCAGCTTAGTGGGGACAGGGGGCACCGAGCAGTACTTC. It is translated as CASSLVGTGGTEQYF. This chain joins TRBV7-2 and TRBJ2-7; the match to TRBD1 covers 12 bases. This CDR3 spans 15 amino acids. V shed 1 base, J shed 6 bases, and the junction held 4 bases outside the gene matches. The germline V gene has CDR1 SGHTA and CDR2 FQGNSA. Full variable domain (outside the CDR3, taken from reference TRBV7-2 and TRBJ2-7): GAGVSQSPSNKVTEKGKDVELRCDPISGHTALYWYRQSLGQGLEFLIYFQGNSAPDKSGLPSDRFSAERTGGSVSTLTIQRTQQEDSAVYLCASSLVGTGGTEQYFGPGTRLTVT.

V is TRBV19 and J is TRBJ2-5; TRBD2 aligns across 7 bases. V dropped 6 bases and J dropped 0; count of bases not matched to a gene: 10. CDR1 LNHDA and CDR2 SQIVND come from the germline V gene (reference sequence). The CDR3 totals 16 residues. The CDR3 loop reads CASSPIGAGDQETQYF. The CDR3 region has the DNA TGTGCCAGTAGCCCCATCGGTGCGGGGGACCAAGAGACCCAGTACTTC.

This clone was picked up a small number of times. The chain combines TRBV29-1 with TRBJ1-1; D is uncertain. The CDR3 extends over 11 amino acids. The germline CDR1 and CDR2 sequences are SQVTM and ANQGSEA. Trimming left V 7 bases short and J 0 bases short, with 6 bases between. The CDR3 is CSAIMNTEAFF. In DNA, the CDR3 is TGCAGCGCAATCATGAACACTGAAGCTTTCTTT.

The chain couples TRBV6-5 to TRBJ1-2; 7 nucleotides match TRBD1. The V segment lost 8 bases and the J segment 8 bases; nucleotides outside the gene matches: 5. Germline CDR1 reads MNHEY; CDR2 reads SVGAGI. This CDR3 spans 11 amino acids. CDR3 sequence reads: CASRQGGGYTF. In nucleotides, the CDR3 is TGTGCCAGCCGACAGGGCGGGGGCTACACCTTC.

The chain couples TRBV6-6 to TRBJ1-6; a weak D match, TRBD1 (6 bases). CDR1 and CDR2 from the germline V gene are MNHNY and SVGAGI (reference sequence). CDR3 length: 14 residues. Trimming took 6 bases from V and 10 from J, leaving 16 bases between them. The CDR3 region has the DNA TGTGCCAGCAGGTCCGGACAGAACCCCTCACCCCTCCACTTT. This sequence encodes CASRSGQNPSPLHF.

A remark on this clone: Germline is not matched at one junction end, which may reflect a read error. V is TRBV7-9 and J is TRBJ1-2; D call uncertain. Germline lookup yields CDR1 SEHNR and CDR2 FQNEAQ (reference sequence). This CDR3 has 16 amino acids. The CDR3 sequence is CSSSPGKAVTNYGYTF. The CDR3 region has the DNA TGTTCCAGCAGCCCGGGTAAAGCCGTGACTAACTATGGCTACACCTTC.

The chain is built from TRBV6-1 and TRBJ1-5; D remains ambiguous. CDR3 length equals 15 residues. Deletions cut 6 bases from V and 0 bases from J, with 12 bases between. Germline loops: CDR1 MNHNS, CDR2 SASEGT. CDR3 residues: CASRVERASNQPQHF. CDR3 bases: TGTGCCAGCAGAGTGGAGAGGGCTAGCAATCAGCCCCAGCATTTT.